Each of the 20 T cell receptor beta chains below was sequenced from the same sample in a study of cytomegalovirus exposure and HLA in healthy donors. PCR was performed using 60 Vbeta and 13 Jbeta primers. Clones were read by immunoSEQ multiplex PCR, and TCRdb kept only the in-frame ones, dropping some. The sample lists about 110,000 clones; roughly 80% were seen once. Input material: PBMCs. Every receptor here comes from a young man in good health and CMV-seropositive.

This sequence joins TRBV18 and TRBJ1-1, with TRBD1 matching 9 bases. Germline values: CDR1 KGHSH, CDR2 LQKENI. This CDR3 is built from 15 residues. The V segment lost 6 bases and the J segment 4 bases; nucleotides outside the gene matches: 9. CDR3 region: CASSSGQGRVTEAFF. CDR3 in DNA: TGTGCCAGCTCCTCGGGACAGGGAAGGGTCACTGAAGCTTTCTTT.

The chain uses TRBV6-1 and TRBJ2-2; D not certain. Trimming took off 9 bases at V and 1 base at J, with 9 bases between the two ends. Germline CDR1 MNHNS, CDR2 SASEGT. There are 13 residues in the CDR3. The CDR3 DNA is TGTGCCAGTCGTAACTTGAACACCGGGGAGCTGTTTTTT. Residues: CASRNLNTGELFF.

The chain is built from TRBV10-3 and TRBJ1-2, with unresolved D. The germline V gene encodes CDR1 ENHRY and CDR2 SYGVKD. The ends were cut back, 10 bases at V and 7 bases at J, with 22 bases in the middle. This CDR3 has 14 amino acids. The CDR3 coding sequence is TGTGCCACCAGGCCCCCGGGAGGGATCAGTGGCTACACCTTC. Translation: CATRPPGGISGYTF.

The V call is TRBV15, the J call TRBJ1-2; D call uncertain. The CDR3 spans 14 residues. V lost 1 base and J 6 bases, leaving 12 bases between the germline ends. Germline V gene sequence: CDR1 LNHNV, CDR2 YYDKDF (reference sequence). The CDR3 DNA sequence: TGTGCCACCAGCAGAGCGTCCGTTTCTCATGGCTACACCTTC. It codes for CATSRASVSHGYTF.

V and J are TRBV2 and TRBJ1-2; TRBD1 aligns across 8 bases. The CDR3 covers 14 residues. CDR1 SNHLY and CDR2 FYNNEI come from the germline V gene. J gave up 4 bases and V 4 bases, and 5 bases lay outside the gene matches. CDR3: CASSVLDRGYGYTF. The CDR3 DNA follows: TGTGCCAGCAGTGTGTTAGACAGGGGCTATGGCTACACCTTC.

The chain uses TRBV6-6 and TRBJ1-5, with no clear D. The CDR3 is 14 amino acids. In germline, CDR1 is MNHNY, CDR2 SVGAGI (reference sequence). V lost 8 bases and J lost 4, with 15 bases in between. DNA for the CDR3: TGTGCCAGCGTTCCCAGTGGCGGAAATCAGCCCCAGCATTTT. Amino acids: CASVPSGGNQPQHF.

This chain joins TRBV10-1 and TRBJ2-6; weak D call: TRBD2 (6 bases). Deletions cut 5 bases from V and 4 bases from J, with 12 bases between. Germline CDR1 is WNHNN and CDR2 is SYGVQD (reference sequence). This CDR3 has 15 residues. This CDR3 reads CASSSGEAGANVLTF. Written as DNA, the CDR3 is TGCGCCAGCAGTTCGGGGGAAGCGGGGGCCAACGTCCTGACTTTC.

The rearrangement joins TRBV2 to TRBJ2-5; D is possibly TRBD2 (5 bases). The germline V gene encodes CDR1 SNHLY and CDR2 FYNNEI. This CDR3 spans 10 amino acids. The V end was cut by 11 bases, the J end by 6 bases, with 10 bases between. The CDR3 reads CASRVKTQYF. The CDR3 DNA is TGTGCCTCGCGGGTGAAGACCCAGTACTTC.

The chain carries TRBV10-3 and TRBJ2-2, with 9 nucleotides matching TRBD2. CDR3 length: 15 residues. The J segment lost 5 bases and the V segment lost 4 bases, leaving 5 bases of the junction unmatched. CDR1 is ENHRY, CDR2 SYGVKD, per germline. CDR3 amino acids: CAISGGGGWTGELFF. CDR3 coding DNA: TGTGCCATCAGTGGCGGGGGGGGCTGGACCGGGGAGCTGTTTTTT.

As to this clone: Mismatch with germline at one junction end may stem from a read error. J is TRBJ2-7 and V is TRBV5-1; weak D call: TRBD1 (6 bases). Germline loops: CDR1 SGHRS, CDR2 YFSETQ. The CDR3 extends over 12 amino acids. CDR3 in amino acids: CASRLDSYEQYF. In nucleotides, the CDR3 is TGCGCCAGCAGGTTGGACAGCTACGAGCAGTACTTC.

CDR3 in amino acids: CATSRDLVVGTIYF. CDR3 bases: TGTGCCACCAGCAGAGATCTGGTAGTCGGGACCATATATTTT. The rearrangement links TRBV15 to TRBJ1-3; D not certain. V was trimmed by 0 bases and J by 10 bases, leaving 13 bases between them. CDR1 and CDR2 from the germline V gene are LNHNV and YYDKDF (reference sequence). The CDR3 runs to 14 residues.

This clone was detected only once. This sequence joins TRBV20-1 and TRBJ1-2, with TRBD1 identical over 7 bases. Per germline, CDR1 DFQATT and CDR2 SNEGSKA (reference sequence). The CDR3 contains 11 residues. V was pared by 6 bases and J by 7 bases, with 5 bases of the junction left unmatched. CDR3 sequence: CSAEGAGGYTF. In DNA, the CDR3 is TGCAGTGCCGAGGGGGCAGGTGGCTACACCTTC.

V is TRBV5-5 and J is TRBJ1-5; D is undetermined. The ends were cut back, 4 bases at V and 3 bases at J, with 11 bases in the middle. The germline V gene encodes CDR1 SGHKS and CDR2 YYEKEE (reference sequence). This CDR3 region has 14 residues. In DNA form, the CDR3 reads TGTGCCAGCAGCGGCACTGCGGACAATCAGCCCCAGCATTTT. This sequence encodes CASSGTADNQPQHF.

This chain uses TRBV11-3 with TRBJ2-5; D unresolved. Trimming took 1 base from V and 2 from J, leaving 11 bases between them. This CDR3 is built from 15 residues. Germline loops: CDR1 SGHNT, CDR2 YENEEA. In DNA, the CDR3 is TGTGCCAGCAGCTTAGGGGCAGGCCGTCAAGAGACCCAGTACTTC. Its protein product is CASSLGAGRQETQYF.

CDR3 in amino acids: CASSSRLGDTIYF. CDR3 DNA: TGTGCCAGCAGCTCCCGCCTCGGAGACACCATATATTTT. V and J are TRBV11-3 and TRBJ1-3; D ambiguous. Trimming removed 4 bases from V and 8 bases from J, with 12 bases in between. This CDR3 has 13 residues. The germline V gene has CDR1 SGHNT and CDR2 YENEEA.

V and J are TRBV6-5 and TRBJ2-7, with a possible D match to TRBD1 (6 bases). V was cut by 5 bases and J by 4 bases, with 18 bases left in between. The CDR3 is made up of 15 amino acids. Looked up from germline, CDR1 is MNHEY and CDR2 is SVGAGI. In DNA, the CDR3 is TGTGCCAGCAGTAATGGACAGAACCCTCTGTACGAGCAGTACTTC. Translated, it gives CASSNGQNPLYEQYF.

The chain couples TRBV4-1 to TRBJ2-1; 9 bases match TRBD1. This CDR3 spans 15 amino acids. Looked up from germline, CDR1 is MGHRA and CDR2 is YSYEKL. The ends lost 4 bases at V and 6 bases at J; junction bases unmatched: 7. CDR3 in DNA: TGCGCCAGCAGCCTGGGGGACAGGGTCTCCAATGAGCAGTTCTTC. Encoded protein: CASSLGDRVSNEQFF.

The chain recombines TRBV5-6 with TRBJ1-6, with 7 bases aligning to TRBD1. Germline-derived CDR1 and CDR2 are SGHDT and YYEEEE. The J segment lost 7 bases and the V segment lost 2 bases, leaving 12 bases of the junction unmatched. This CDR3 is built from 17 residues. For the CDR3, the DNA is TGTGCCAGCAGCTTCGACCGATTGACAGGGCACAATTCACCCCTCCACTTT. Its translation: CASSFDRLTGHNSPLHF. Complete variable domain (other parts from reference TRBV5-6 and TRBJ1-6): DAGVTQSPTHLIKTRGQQVTLRCSPKSGHDTVSWYQQALGQGPQFIFQYYEEEERQRGNFPDRFSGHQFPNYSSELNVNALLLGDSALYLCASSFDRLTGHNSPLHFGNGTRLTVT.

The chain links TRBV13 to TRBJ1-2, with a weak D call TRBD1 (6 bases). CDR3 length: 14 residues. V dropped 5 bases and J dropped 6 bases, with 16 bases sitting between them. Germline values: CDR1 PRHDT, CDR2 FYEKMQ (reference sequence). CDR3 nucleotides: TGTGCCAGCAGCCTTATGTCAGGGGCCCATGGCTACACCTTC. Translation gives CASSLMSGAHGYTF.

DNA of the CDR3: TGTGCCAGCAGCGCCCGACCAGGGGGCATAGATGAGCAGTTCTTC. Its protein product is CASSARPGGIDEQFF. The chain recombines TRBV9 with TRBJ2-1, with 8 bases fitting TRBD1. In germline, CDR1 is SGDLS, CDR2 YYNGEE. This CDR3 is built from 15 residues. With V trimmed by 3 bases and J by 8 bases, 10 bases remained unmatched. Full variable domain (outside the CDR3, taken from reference TRBV9 and TRBJ2-1): DSGVTQTPKHLITATGQRVTLRCSPRSGDLSVYWYQQSLDQGLQFLIQYYNGEERAKGNILERFSAQQFPDLHSELNLSSLELGDSALYFCASSARPGGIDEQFFGPGTRLTVL.